A selection of T cell receptor beta chains follows, all from one sample in a study of T cell repertoires in cytomegalovirus infection. Each CDR3 protein gets one entry after TCRdb re-called the reads with MiXCR. The table has roughly 100,000 distinct CDR3 sequences, approximately 16% seen once; the top ten hold about 8.8%. The sample was PBMCs. These receptor sequences come from a human donor in good health (CMV status not recorded). Some clones in this sample may be carry-over from other donors' samples. The conserved cysteine and the conserved F or W are not part of the CDR3 here.

j_gene | v_gene | CDR3aa
TRBJ1-5 | TRBV2 | ASSDNLTGRNQPQH
TRBJ1-1 | TRBV12-3/TRBV12-4 | ASTPLGLNTEAF
TRBJ1-2 | TRBV12-3/TRBV12-4 | ASTPLGMGNYGYT
TRBJ2-3 | TRBV20-1 | SARAGRDTQY
TRBJ1-4 | TRBV27 | ASSPYGGTTEKLF
TRBJ1-1 | TRBV18 | ASSPRGPSTAEAF
TRBJ1-2 | TRBV7-6 | ASSPVGGSYGYT
TRBJ2-7 | TRBV12-5 | ASGFTRDRSYEQY
TRBJ2-7 | TRBV30 | AWRDREDEQY
TRBJ1-5 | TRBV7-2 | ASSSQRVRQGSQPQH
TRBJ2-3 | TRBV6-2/TRBV6-3 | ATQTGDGGTDTQY
TRBJ2-1 | TRBV6-2/TRBV6-3 | ASSYSKPPHEQF
TRBJ2-7 | TRBV7-2 | ASSFRTSSYEQY
TRBJ2-3 | TRBV7-6 | ASSYTGLTDTQY
TRBJ2-6 | TRBV7-8 | ASSLRTKSSGANVLT
TRBJ2-4 | TRBV7-2 | ASSGGALGNIQY
TRBJ1-5 | TRBV7-9 | ASSSWTGINQPQH
TRBJ2-7 | TRBV7-2 | ASSLGTPGGYEQY
TRBJ1-3 | TRBV7-2 | ASSPGTSGNTIY
TRBJ2-1 | TRBV20-1 | SARGAGGDEQF
TRBJ2-3 | TRBV2 | ASGLAVATQY
TRBJ1-1 | TRBV28 | ASSLTVGGTEAF